This entry features one T cell receptor (beta chain) sequence. Its target is not known. This sample is part of a study of identical twins. TCRdb called the 5' RACE reads again in MiXCR, with one record for every CDR3 protein. The table records some 900,000 distinct CDR3 sequences, approximately 13% of them present only once. The V and J ends lost 2 bases and 6 bases, in that order; junction bases with no gene match: 5. Germline V gene sequence: CDR1 SGHVS, CDR2 FNYEAQ. The CDR3 sequence is 15 residues long. General observations from the study: Zero-insertion results could be subject to partial confounding by invariant MAIT and iNKT cells.

These records were also assigned to another study, of yellow fever vaccine responses in identical twins. Turning to that study: Twins reportedly had a vaccine T cell response that seemed partly convergent, partly personalized.

The sequence came from a woman aged 18 to 35 in good health. Material: PBMCs. The chain employs TRBV7-6 and TRBJ2-1; TRBD2 matches at 9 bases. The CDR3: CASSLSPSGVNEQFF. The CDR3 DNA sequence: TGTGCCAGCAGCTTATCGCCTAGCGGGGTCAATGAGCAGTTCTTC.